One sample yielded the 14 T cell receptor beta chains listed below, sequenced in a study of shared clonotypes between healthy human individuals (dated by TCRdb to 2018 to 2020). The library was produced with the immunoSEQ multiplex PCR assay. TCRdb obtained this table from immuneACCESS and retained in-frame rearrangements with V and J assigned. These tables miss some clones; where compared with another copy, unresolved V genes account for less than half of the shortfall, and the remainder is unexplained. The sample yields 2 million to 2.5 million clones; over 90% were counted once. The ten top clones hold about 0.37% of the sample. The sequenced sample was naive CD4+ T cells from PBMCs. The intended sense of this specimen's cell subset or site label: CD45RA+ positively selected. The receptors shown here come from a man younger than 30 in good health. Some clones in this sample may be carry-over from other donors' samples.

The genes are TRBV27 and TRBJ2-7; D could derive from TRBD1 or TRBD2 (5 bases each). Trimming removed 3 bases from V and 4 bases from J, with 16 bases in between. The CDR3 covers 15 residues. CDR1 and CDR2 (germline): MNHEY, SMNVEV (reference sequence). The CDR3 sequence: CASSLKWGSPYEQYF. The CDR3 nucleotides are TGTGCCAGCAGTTTGAAATGGGGGAGTCCGTACGAGCAGTACTTC.

This chain links TRBV21-1 with TRBJ2-7; the D call of TRBD2 is as the table states it, not checked on the DNA. TRBV21-1 is reported as a pseudogene. This CDR3 region has 15 residues. The CDR3 loop is CASSHPTGISYEQYF. CDR3 coding DNA: TGTGCCAGCAGCCACCCTACCGGGATATCCTACGAGCAGTACTTC.

This clone was seen only once. V and J are TRBV6-5 and TRBJ2-7, with 8 bases lining up with TRBD1. V lost 6 bases, J lost 6 bases, and 10 bases stayed unmatched. The CDR3 totals 14 residues. Germline CDR1 reads MNHEY; CDR2 reads SVGAGI. The CDR3 nucleotides are TGTGCCAGCAGATTCAACAGGGGGGTCACCGAGCAGTACTTC. Its translation is CASRFNRGVTEQYF.

A remark on this clone: Other DNA sequences in the sample encode the same CDR3. The CDR3 is CSATRGETQYF. The CDR3 DNA reads TGCAGTGCTACCAGGGGAGAGACCCAGTACTTC. The V and J genes are TRBV20-1 and TRBJ2-5; tentatively, D is TRBD1 (6 bases). Trimming pared 4 bases from V and 4 bases from J, leaving 7 bases between. CDR3 length equals 11 residues. The germline V gene has CDR1 DFQATT and CDR2 SNEGSKA (reference sequence).

This clone was observed once. The chain combines TRBV28 with TRBJ1-4; no definite D call. V lost 6 bases and J lost 8, with 22 bases in between. The CDR3 loop spans 16 amino acids. Germline V CDR1 and CDR2: MDHEN, SYDVKM. Here the CDR3 DNA reads TGTGCCAGCAGACACCTGCTTGGGTACAGTAAAGAAAAACTGTTTTTT. Translation: CASRHLLGYSKEKLFF.

The rearrangement uses TRBV6-1 and TRBJ1-1; no clear D gene. The germline gives CDR1 MNHNS, CDR2 SASEGT. CDR3 size: 11 residues. Trimming pared 8 bases from V and 11 bases from J, leaving 15 bases between. The CDR3 protein is CASSGLKWAFF. CDR3 in DNA: TGTGCCAGCTCAGGTCTAAAATGGGCTTTCTTT.

The chain's CDR3 is CASSRTPIADTQYF. The CDR3, as DNA: TGTGCCAGCAGCCGAACCCCCATTGCAGATACGCAGTATTTT. This chain links TRBV27 with TRBJ2-3; D unresolved. The CDR3 totals 14 residues. V gave up 6 bases and J gave up 4 bases, with 14 bases separating them. Germline lookup yields CDR1 MNHEY and CDR2 SMNVEV (reference sequence).

As to this clone: Additional DNA sequences in this sample encode the identical CDR3. The chain links TRBV5-1 to TRBJ2-7; tentative D call: TRBD2 (6 bases). The CDR3 runs to 15 residues. The V and J ends lost 0 bases and 1 base respectively, with 11 bases between them. Germline V gives CDR1 SGHRS, CDR2 YFSETQ. This CDR3 is CASSLGGTASYEQYF. CDR3 DNA: TGCGCCAGCAGCTTGGGGGGGACTGCTTCCTACGAGCAGTACTTC.

The CDR3 DNA reads as TGTGCCAGCAGCGTTCAGGGGTTCGGACTAGCGGGAGTATACAATGAGCAGTTCTTC. Translating it yields CASSVQGFGLAGVYNEQFF. This rearrangement joins TRBV11-1 to TRBJ2-1; TRBD2 matches at 13 bases. Looked up from germline, CDR1 is SGHAT and CDR2 is FQDESV (reference sequence). The CDR3 has 19 amino acids. Unmatched junction bases numbered 14, after V lost 5 bases and J lost 4 bases. The full variable domain, in which reference TRBV11-1 and TRBJ2-1 provide the parts outside the CDR3, is EAEVAQSPRYKITEKSQAVAFWCDPISGHATLYWYRQILGQGPELLVQFQDESVVDDSQLPKDRFSAERLKGVDSTLKIQPAELGDSAMYLCASSVQGFGLAGVYNEQFFGPGTRLTVL.

The V gene is TRBV29-1, the J gene TRBJ1-3; D remains ambiguous. The germline CDR1 and CDR2 sequences are SQVTM and ANQGSEA. The CDR3 totals 12 residues. Deletions cut 4 bases from V and 3 bases from J, with 7 bases between. The CDR3 coding sequence is TGCAGCGTTGGACGGGATGGAAACACCATATATTTT. Its translation: CSVGRDGNTIYF.

The chain couples TRBV5-1 to TRBJ2-7, with TRBD2 identical over 8 bases. Germline V gene lookup returns CDR1 SGHRS and CDR2 YFSETQ. V gave up 0 bases and J gave up 1 base; unmatched junction bases: 3. CDR3 length: 15 amino acids. CDR3 sequence reads: CASSLVPSGSYEQYF. The CDR3 DNA reads TGCGCCAGCAGCTTGGTGCCTAGCGGGTCCTACGAGCAGTACTTC. The full variable domain, rest sourced from reference TRBV5-1 and TRBJ2-7, is KAGVTQTPRYLIKTRGQQVTLSCSPISGHRSVSWYQQTPGQGLQFLFEYFSETQRNKGNFPGRFSGRQFSNSRSEMNVSTLELGDSALYLCASSLVPSGSYEQYFGPGTRLTVT.

This clone was detected once. This chain joins TRBV28 and TRBJ1-2; TRBD1 matches at 9 bases. V was clipped by 2 bases and J by 7 bases; unmatched bases: 5. The CDR3 runs to 14 residues. The germline CDR1 and CDR2 sequences are MDHEN and SYDVKM. The CDR3 nucleotides are TGTGCCAGCAGTTTAGGGACAGGGCTTTTTGGCTACACCTTC. This encodes CASSLGTGLFGYTF.

V usage is TRBV2 and J usage is TRBJ1-2; 8 bases are shared with TRBD1. Per the germline V gene, CDR1 is SNHLY and CDR2 is FYNNEI. This CDR3 has 12 residues. The V segment lost 8 bases and the J segment 6 bases; nucleotides outside the gene matches: 5. The CDR3 DNA is TGTGCCAGCCAGACAGGGGCACATGGCTACACCTTC. This translates into CASQTGAHGYTF.

This clone was seen once. J is TRBJ1-3 and V is TRBV9; D unresolved. Germline V gene lookup returns CDR1 SGDLS and CDR2 YYNGEE. The CDR3 runs 13 residues. V was cut by 0 bases and J by 2 bases, with 3 bases left in between. The CDR3 protein is CASSVVPGNTIYF. CDR3 sequence (DNA): TGTGCCAGCAGCGTAGTGCCTGGAAACACCATATATTTT.